Given below is one TCR beta chain in context. The sample comes from a study of T cell responses to AZD1222 COVID-19 vaccine. The CDR3 covers 13 residues. Germline CDR1 and CDR2: SGHKS and YYEKEE (reference sequence). Trimming shortened V by 0 bases and J by 7 bases, and 9 bases separated the two germline ends. Repertoires were generated with immunoSEQ multiplex PCR, while TCRdb's copy carries only in-frame clones and drops some. In the table there are roughly 180,000 clones, 94% of which are singletons. This TCR came from an adult in good health. The sample consisted of peripheral blood, taken on day 0 of AZD1222 vaccination. V usage is TRBV5-5 and J usage is TRBJ2-3; no definite D call. The CDR3, as DNA: TGTGCCAGCAGCTTGGATCAAAGGTATACGCAGTATTTT. It translates to CASSLDQRYTQYF.